This section outlines one T cell receptor beta chain sequence together with its context. As yet, its antigen is unknown. PCR amplification relied on 60 Vbeta primers (plus 13 Jbeta primers). Sequenced by immunoSEQ multiplex PCR; TCRdb stores in-frame clones only, minus some. The profile shows 97,000 or so clones, approximately 87% of them singletons. The data stem from a study of cytomegalovirus exposure and HLA in healthy donors. The germline gives CDR1 SGHAT, CDR2 FQNNGV. The V gene end was trimmed by 3 bases and the J gene end by 4 bases; junction bases not matched to a gene: 6. The CDR3 covers 14 residues. Whole-study findings and limits: Three chains linked to CMV were shown in vitro to be specific for CMV antigens. Among donors in an Asian-associated ancestry cluster, a later analysis reportedly found fewer N-insertions than the roughly 610-donor mean. Cytomegalovirus-associated status was assigned to about 170 TCR beta chains.

All the people who gave samples were healthy bone marrow donors. The sample consisted of PBMCs. The rearrangement uses TRBV11-2 and TRBJ2-7, with 7 nucleotides matching TRBD1. The receptor was derived from a man aged 40-49 years in good health and CMV-seronegative. CDR3 DNA: TGTGCCAGCAGCTTCCCCGGGGACAGATACGAGCAGTACTTC. It encodes CASSFPGDRYEQYF.